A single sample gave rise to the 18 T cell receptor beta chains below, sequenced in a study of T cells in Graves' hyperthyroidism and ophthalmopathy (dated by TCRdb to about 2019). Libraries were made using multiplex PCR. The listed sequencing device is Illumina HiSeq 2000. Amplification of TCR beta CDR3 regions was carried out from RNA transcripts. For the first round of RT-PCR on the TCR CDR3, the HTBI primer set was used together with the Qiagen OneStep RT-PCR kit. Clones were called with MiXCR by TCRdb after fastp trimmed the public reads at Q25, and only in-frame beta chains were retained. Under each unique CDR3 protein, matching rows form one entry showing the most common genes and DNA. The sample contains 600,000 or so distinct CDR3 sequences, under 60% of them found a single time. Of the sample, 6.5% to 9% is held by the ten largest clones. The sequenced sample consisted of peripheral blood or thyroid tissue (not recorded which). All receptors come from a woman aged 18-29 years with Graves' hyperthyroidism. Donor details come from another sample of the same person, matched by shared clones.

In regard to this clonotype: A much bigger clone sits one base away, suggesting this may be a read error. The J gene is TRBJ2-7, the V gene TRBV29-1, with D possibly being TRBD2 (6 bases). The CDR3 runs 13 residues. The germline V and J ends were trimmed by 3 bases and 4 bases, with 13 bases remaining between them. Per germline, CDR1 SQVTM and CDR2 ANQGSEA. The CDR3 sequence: CSVDGEAKYEQYF. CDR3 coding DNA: TGCAGCGTTGATGGGGAGGCAAAGTACGAGCAGTACTTC.

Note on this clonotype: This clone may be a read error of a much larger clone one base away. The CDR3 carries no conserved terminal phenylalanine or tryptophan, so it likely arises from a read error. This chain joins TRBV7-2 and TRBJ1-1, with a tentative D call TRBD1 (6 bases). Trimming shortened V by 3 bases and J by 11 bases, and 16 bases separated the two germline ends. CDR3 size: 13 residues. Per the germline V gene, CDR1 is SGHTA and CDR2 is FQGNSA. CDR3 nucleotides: TGTGCCAGCAGCTTGGTCGGGGGGCGTGGGGCTTTCCTT. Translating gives CASSLVGGRGAFL.

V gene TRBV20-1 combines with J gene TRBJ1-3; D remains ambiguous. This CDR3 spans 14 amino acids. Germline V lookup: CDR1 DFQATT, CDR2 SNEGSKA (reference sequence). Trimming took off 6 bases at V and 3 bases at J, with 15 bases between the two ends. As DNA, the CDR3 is TGCAGTGCCCAAACTCCAGGCATTGGAAACACCATATATTTT. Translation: CSAQTPGIGNTIYF.

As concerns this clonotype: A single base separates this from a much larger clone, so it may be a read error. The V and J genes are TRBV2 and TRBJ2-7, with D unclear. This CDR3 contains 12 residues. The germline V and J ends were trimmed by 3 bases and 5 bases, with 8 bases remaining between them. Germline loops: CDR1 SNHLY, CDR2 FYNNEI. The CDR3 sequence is CASSDASDEQYF. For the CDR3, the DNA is TGTGCCAGCAGTGATGCGTCGGACGAGCAGTACTTC.

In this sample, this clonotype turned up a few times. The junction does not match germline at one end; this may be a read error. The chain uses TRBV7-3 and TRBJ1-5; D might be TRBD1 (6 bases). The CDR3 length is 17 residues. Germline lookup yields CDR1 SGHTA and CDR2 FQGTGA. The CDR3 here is CASSQDHGGLGNQPQHF. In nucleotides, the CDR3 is TGCGCCAGCAGCCAAGATCATGGGGGGCTGGGCAATCAGCCCCAGCATTTT.

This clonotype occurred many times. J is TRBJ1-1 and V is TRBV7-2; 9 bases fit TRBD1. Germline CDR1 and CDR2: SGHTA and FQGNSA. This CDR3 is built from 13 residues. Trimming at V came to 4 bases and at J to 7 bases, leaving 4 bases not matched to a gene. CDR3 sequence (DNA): TGTGCCAGCAGCTCCTACAGGGGGCTTGAAGCTTTCTTT. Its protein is CASSSYRGLEAFF.

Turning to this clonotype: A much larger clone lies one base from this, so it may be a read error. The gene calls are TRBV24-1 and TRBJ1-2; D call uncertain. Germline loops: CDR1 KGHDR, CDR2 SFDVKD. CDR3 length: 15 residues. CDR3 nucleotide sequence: TGTGTCACCAGTGATTCTAGCGGAGCTAACTATGGCTACACCTTC. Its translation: CVTSDSSGANYGYTF.

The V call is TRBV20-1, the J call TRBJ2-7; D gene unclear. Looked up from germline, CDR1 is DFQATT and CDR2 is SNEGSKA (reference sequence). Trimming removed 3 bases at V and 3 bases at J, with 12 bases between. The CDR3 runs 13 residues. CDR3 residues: CSARGGVDYEQYF. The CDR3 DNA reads TGCAGTGCTAGGGGTGGGGTGGACTACGAGCAGTACTTC.

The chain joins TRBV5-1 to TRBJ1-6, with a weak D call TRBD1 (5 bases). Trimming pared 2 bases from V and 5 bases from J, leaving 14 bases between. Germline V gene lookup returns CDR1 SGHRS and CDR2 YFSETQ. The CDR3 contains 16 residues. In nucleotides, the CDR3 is TGCGCCAGCAGCTTTTCGGGGCAGGGTGATAATTCACCCCTCCACTTT. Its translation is CASSFSGQGDNSPLHF. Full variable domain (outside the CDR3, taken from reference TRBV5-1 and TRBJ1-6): KAGVTQTPRYLIKTRGQQVTLSCSPISGHRSVSWYQQTPGQGLQFLFEYFSETQRNKGNFPGRFSGRQFSNSRSEMNVSTLELGDSALYLCASSFSGQGDNSPLHFGNGTRLTVT.

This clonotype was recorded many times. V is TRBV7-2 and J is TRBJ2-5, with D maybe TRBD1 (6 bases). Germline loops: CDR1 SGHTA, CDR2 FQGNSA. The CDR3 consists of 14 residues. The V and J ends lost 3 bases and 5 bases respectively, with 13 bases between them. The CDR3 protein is CASSFSQGRETQYF. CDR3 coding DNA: TGTGCCAGCAGCTTCTCACAGGGAAGGGAGACCCAGTACTTC. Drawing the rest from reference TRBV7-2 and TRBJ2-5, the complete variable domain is GAGVSQSPSNKVTEKGKDVELRCDPISGHTALYWYRQSLGQGLEFLIYFQGNSAPDKSGLPSDRFSAERTGGSVSTLTIQRTQQEDSAVYLCASSFSQGRETQYFGPGTRLLVL.

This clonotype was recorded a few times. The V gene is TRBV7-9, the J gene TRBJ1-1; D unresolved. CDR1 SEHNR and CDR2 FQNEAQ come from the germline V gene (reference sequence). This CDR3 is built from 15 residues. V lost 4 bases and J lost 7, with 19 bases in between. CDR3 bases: TGTGCCAGCAGCTACCCGGTCCCGGCGGTTCTTGAAGCTTTCTTT. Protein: CASSYPVPAVLEAFF.

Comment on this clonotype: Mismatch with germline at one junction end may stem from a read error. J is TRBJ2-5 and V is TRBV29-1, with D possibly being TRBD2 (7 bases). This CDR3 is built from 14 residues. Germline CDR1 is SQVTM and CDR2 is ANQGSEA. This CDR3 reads CSVSGEGDPETQCF. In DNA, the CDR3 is TGCAGCGTTTCAGGGGAGGGGGACCCAGAGACCCAATGCTTC. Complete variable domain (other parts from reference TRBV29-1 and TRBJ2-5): SAVISQKPSRDICQRGTSLTIQCQVDSQVTMMFWYRQQPGQSLTLIATANQGSEATYESGFVIDKFPISRPNLTFSTLTVSNMSPEDSSIYLCSVSGEGDPETQCFGPGTRLLVL.

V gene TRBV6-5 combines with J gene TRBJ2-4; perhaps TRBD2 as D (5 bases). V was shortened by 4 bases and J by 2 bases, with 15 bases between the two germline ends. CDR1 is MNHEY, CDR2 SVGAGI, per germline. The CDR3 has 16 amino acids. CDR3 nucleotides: TGTGCCAGCAGTTTCCAGTCCCGGGGAACCAAAAACATTCAGTACTTC. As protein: CASSFQSRGTKNIQYF.

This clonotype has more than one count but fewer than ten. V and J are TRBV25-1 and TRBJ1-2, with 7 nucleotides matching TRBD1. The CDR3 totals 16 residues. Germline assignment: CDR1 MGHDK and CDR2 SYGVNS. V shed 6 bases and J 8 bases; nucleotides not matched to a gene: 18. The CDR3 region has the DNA TGTGCCAGCAGCCAAGTCGGGGCAGGGGGACCCTCAGGCTACACCTTC. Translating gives CASSQVGAGGPSGYTF.

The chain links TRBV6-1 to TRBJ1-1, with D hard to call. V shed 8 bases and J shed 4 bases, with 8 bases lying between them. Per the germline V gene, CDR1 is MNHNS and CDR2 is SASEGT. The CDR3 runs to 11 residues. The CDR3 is CASRGFTEAFF. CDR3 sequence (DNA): TGTGCCAGCCGGGGTTTCACTGAAGCTTTCTTT.

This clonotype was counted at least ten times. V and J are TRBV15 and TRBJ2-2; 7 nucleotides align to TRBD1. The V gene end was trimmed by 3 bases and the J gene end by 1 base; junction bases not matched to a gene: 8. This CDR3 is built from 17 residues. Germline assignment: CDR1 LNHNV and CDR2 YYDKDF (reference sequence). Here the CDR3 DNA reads TGTGCCACCAGCAGTCCGACAGACAGGGAGAACACCGGGGAGCTGTTTTTT. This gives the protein CATSSPTDRENTGELFF.

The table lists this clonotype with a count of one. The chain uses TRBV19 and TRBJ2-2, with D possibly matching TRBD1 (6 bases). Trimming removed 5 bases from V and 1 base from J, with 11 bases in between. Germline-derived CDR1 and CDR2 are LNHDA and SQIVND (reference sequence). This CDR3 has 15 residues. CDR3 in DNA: TGTGCCAGTAGTTGGCAGGGGCGGAACACCGGGGAGCTGTTTTTT. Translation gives CASSWQGRNTGELFF.

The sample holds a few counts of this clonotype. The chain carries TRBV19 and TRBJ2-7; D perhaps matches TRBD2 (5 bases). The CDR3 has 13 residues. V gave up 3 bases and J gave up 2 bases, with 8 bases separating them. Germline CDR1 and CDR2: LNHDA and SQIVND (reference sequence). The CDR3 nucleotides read TGTGCCAGTAGTATCGGGGAACCCTACGAGCAGTACTTC. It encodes CASSIGEPYEQYF. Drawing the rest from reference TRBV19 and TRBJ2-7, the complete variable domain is DGGITQSPKYLFRKEGQNVTLSCEQNLNHDAMYWYRQDPGQGLRLIYYSQIVNDFQKGDIAEGYSVSREKKESFPLTVTSAQKNPTAFYLCASSIGEPYEQYFGPGTRLTVT.